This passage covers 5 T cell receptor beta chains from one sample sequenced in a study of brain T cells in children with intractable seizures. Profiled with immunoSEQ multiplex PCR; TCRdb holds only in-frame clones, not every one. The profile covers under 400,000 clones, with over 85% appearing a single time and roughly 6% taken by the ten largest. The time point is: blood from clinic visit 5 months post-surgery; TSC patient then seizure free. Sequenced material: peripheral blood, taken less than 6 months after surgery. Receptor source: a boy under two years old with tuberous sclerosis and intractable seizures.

CDR3 DNA sequence: TGCGCCAGCAGCCAAGGACTAGCGGGGAGGGGTCTCTACAATGAGCAGTTCTTC. This translates into CASSQGLAGRGLYNEQFF. The chain combines TRBV5-1 with TRBJ2-1, with TRBD2 matching 12 bases. J was trimmed by 3 bases and V by 4 bases; bases with no gene match: 11. This CDR3 is built from 18 residues. Germline V lookup: CDR1 SGHRS, CDR2 YFSETQ.

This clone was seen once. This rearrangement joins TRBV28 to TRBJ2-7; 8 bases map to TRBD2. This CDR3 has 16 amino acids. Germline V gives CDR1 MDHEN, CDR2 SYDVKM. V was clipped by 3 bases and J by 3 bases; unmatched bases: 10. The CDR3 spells CASSFLPAGVGYEQYF. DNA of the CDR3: TGTGCCAGCAGTTTCCTTCCAGCGGGAGTAGGCTACGAGCAGTACTTC.

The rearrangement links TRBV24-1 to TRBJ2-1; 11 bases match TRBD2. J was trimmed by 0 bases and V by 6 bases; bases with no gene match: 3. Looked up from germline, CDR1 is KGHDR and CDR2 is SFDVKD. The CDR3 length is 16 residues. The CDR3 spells CATSPTSGNSYNEQFF. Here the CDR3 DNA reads TGTGCCACCAGTCCGACTAGCGGGAACTCCTACAATGAGCAGTTCTTC.

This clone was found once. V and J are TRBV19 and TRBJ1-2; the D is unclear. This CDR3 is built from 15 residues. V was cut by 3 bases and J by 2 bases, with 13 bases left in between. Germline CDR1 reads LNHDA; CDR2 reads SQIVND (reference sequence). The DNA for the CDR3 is TGTGCCAGTAGTATCCGCTGGACGGGGAACTATGGCTACACCTTC. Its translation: CASSIRWTGNYGYTF.

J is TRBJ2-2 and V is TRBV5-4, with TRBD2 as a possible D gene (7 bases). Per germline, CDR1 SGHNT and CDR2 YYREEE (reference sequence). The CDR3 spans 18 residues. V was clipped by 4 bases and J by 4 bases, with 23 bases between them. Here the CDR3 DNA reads TGTGCCAGCAGCCTGGGGGGGGCTAGCGGAGGGTTCACCGGGGAGCTGTTTTTT. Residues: CASSLGGASGGFTGELFF.